These T cell receptor beta chains were read from a single sample in a study of blood T cells in healthy people across ages. MiXCR was run by TCRdb on the 5' RACE reads, yielding one entry per CDR3 protein. The table includes about 1.1 million distinct CDR3 sequences, around two fifths detected once. Sequenced: blood. These receptors were taken from a man between 18 and 35 years old in good health. The CDR3 runs from the conserved cysteine through the conserved F or W. The order of the fields is D gene, V gene, clone size, J gene, CDR3 DNA, CDR3 protein. A D gene is named only where the DNA matches it firmly. The size entry is marked missing in some rows and otherwise reads once, few, many or a size class.

.	TRBV7-2	.	TRBJ1-2	TGTGCCAGCAGCTCTACAGGGCGGCGGAACTATGGCTACACCTTC	CASSSTGRRNYGYTF
TRBD1	TRBV9	.	TRBJ1-2	TGTGCCAGCAGCGCCCGGGACAGGGATAACTATGGCTACACCTTC	CASSARDRDNYGYTF
.	TRBV7-2	.	TRBJ1-5	TGTGCCAGCAGCTTAGACGCGAAAGTAGGTCAGCCCCAGCATTTT	CASSLDAKVGQPQHF
.	TRBV7-3	.	TRBJ2-1	TGTGCCAGCAGCTTAATCGGGGGCCAGTACTACAATGAGCAGTTCTTC	CASSLIGGQYYNEQFF
.	TRBV6-5	.	TRBJ2-3	TGTGCCAGCAGTTCCACGGGACACTCCACAGATACGCAGTATTTT	CASSSTGHSTDTQYF
.	TRBV21-1	.	TRBJ1-5	TGTGCCAGCAGCCCTCGGAGGATCGGGTGTCAGCCCCAGCATTTT	CASSPRRIGCQPQHF
TRBD1	TRBV14	once	TRBJ1-2	TGTGCCAGCAGCCAAGGCCCAGGACAGGCGAAGAGGAGCTACACCTTC	CASSQGPGQAKRSYTF
.	TRBV29-1	once	TRBJ1-2	TGCAGCGGTTCACGGGGGAAAAACTATGGCTACACCTTC	CSGSRGKNYGYTF
TRBD1	TRBV2	few	TRBJ1-2	TGTGCCAGCACCAGGACAGGGGGACAAGGCTACACCTTC	CASTRTGGQGYTF
TRBD2	TRBV4-3	.	TRBJ2-2	TGCGCCAGCAGCCAGGATCCCCTTAGCGGGGGATACACCGGGGAGCTGTTTTTT	CASSQDPLSGGYTGELFF
TRBD1	TRBV12-3/TRBV12-4	few	TRBJ2-7	TGTGCCAGCAGTTTCAGGGGGTCGGGGCACGAGCAGTACTTC	CASSFRGSGHEQYF
.	TRBV20-1	few	TRBJ2-7	TGCAGTGCTAGAGATCTCGGGGGGCGTTCAGCCGAGCAGTACTTC	CSARDLGGRSAEQYF
.	TRBV12-3/TRBV12-4	.	TRBJ1-1	TGTGCCAGCAGTGTAGCTTCACGGACTGAAGCTTTCTTT	CASSVASRTEAFF
.	TRBV6-5	.	TRBJ1-2	TGTGCCAGCAGTTCGAATCGGCTTAACTATGGCTACACCTTC	CASSSNRLNYGYTF
TRBD1	TRBV12-3/TRBV12-4	.	TRBJ1-2	TGTGCCAGCAGTTTCACAGGGGGGATAGACTATGGCTACACCTTC	CASSFTGGIDYGYTF
TRBD2	TRBV6-2/TRBV6-3	once	TRBJ2-1	TGTGCCAGCAGTTCTCTTAGACTAGCGGGGACCTACAATGAGCAGTTCTTC	CASSSLRLAGTYNEQFF
.	TRBV5-6	few	TRBJ1-4	TGTGCCAGCAGAAAACAGGGCTCTAATGAAAAACTGTTTTTT	CASRKQGSNEKLFF
TRBD1	TRBV20-1	.	TRBJ2-1	TGCAGTGCTAGACCGCCGAGACAGGGGTTGTACAATGAGCAGTTCTTC	CSARPPRQGLYNEQFF
.	TRBV7-9	many	TRBJ1-2	TGTGCCAGCAGCCCCGAGACTAACTATGGCTACACCTTC	CASSPETNYGYTF
.	TRBV4-1	.	TRBJ1-1	TGCGCCAGCAGCCAAGACCCAATAACTGGCACTGAAGCTTTCTTT	CASSQDPITGTEAFF
.	TRBV18	many	TRBJ2-7	TGTGCCAGCTCAGACGCCTACGAGCAGTACTTC	CASSDAYEQYF
.	TRBV3-1	.	TRBJ2-1	TGTGCCAGCAGCCAAGATCAGTTCTACGAGCAGTTCTTC	CASSQDQFYEQFF
.	TRBV3-1	.	TRBJ1-1	TGTGCCAGCAGCCAAGTGTACACTGAAGCTTTCTTT	CASSQVYTEAFF
.	TRBV9	few	TRBJ2-7	TGTGCCAGCAGCGTTGACAGGTCAACCTACGAGCAGTACTTC	CASSVDRSTYEQYF
.	TRBV6-5	.	TRBJ1-1	TGTGCCAGCAGTGATATGACAGGCCGGGAAGCTTTCTTT	CASSDMTGREAFF
TRBD1	TRBV29-1	.	TRBJ2-3	TGCAGCGGGGGACAGTCGCGCACAGATACGCAGTATTTT	CSGGQSRTDTQYF
TRBD2	TRBV20-1	few	TRBJ2-5	TGCAGTGCTCCCTCTAGCGGGGGGGACTTTTTCGGAGAGACCCAGTACTTC	CSAPSSGGDFFGETQYF
TRBD2	TRBV9	.	TRBJ2-3	TGTGCCAGCAGCCTCACTTTAGCGGGGCACACAGATACGCAGTATTTT	CASSLTLAGHTDTQYF
TRBD2	TRBV14	.	TRBJ2-3	TGTGCCAGCAGCCAAGTAAGCGGGGGTGCAGATACGCAGTATTTT	CASSQVSGGADTQYF
.	TRBV12-3/TRBV12-4	.	TRBJ1-2	TGTGCCAGCATGGATGGGGGATCGTATGGCTACACCTTC	CASMDGGSYGYTF
.	TRBV12-5	.	TRBJ1-2	TGTGCTAGTGGTTTTGTTGCGGGTGCGACGGACGCTAACTATGGCTACACCTTC	CASGFVAGATDANYGYTF
.	TRBV11-1	.	TRBJ2-1	TGTGCCAGCAGGGACGACGGGTGGAATGAGCAGTTCTTC	CASRDDGWNEQFF
.	TRBV25-1	few	TRBJ1-2	TGTGCCAGGGTTTGGGCGGCCCTCTATGGCTACACCTTC	CARVWAALYGYTF
TRBD1	TRBV14	few	TRBJ2-3	TGTGCCAGCAGCAACAAACCCGGGACAGCTGGGGATTCGCAGTATTTT	CASSNKPGTAGDSQYF
TRBD2	TRBV9	.	TRBJ2-2	TGTGCCAGCAGCACATGGGGACTAGCGGGCAGTCGCGGGGAGCTGTTTTTT	CASSTWGLAGSRGELFF
TRBD2	TRBV20-1	few	TRBJ2-2	TGCAGTGCTAGAACCCGGTTGCTAGCGGGACTGGACACCGGGGAGCTGTTTTTT	CSARTRLLAGLDTGELFF
TRBD2	TRBV20-1	.	TRBJ2-2	TGCAGCGGCCGAAGTTCTAGCGGGGATAACACCGGGGAGCTGTTTTTT	CSGRSSSGDNTGELFF
TRBD1	TRBV27	few	TRBJ1-2	TGTGCCAGCAGTTTTACAGGGGAATATGGCTACACCTTC	CASSFTGEYGYTF
.	TRBV9	.	TRBJ1-2	TGTGCCAGCAGCGAAACAGGGTGGGAATATGGCTACACCTTC	CASSETGWEYGYTF
TRBD2	TRBV12-3/TRBV12-4	.	TRBJ2-3	TGTGCCAGCAGCCTGCCGGGACTAGCGTTCGCAGATACGCAGTATTTT	CASSLPGLAFADTQYF
.	TRBV7-2	few	TRBJ2-1	TGTGCCAGCAATAACGGGGTCAATGAGCAGTTCTTC	CASNNGVNEQFF
TRBD2	TRBV12-3/TRBV12-4	.	TRBJ2-5	TGTGCCAGCAGTCCTCCAAAGGGACTAGCGGGGAAAATTGGGACCCAGTACTTC	CASSPPKGLAGKIGTQYF
TRBD1	TRBV7-9	.	TRBJ1-2	TGTGCCAGCAGCTTAGGGGGGACAGGGGAAATCGCGGTTGGCTACACCTTC	CASSLGGTGEIAVGYTF